The 32 T cell receptor beta chains listed next were all sequenced from one sample in a study of identical twins. TCRdb called the 5' RACE reads again in MiXCR, with one record for every CDR3 protein. The table has 700,000 or so distinct CDR3 sequences, less than 10% seen once. These data are also associated with another study on yellow fever vaccine responses in identical twins.

Sequencing was performed on PBMCs. These TCRs come from a young woman in good health.

This clonotype was counted only a few times. This rearrangement joins TRBV7-3 to TRBJ2-5; D tentatively reads TRBD1 or TRBD2 (6 bases each). The germline CDR1 and CDR2 sequences are SGHTA and FQGTGA. This CDR3 comprises 15 residues. Trimming stripped 5 bases from V and 7 bases from J, with 20 bases between. The CDR3 DNA sequence: TGTGCCAGCAGCGCCAGAGATGGGGGCGGGGTGACCCAGTACTTC. Residues: CASSARDGGGVTQYF.

This clonotype has more than one count but fewer than ten. The chain carries TRBV7-9 and TRBJ2-1; D gene ambiguous. The CDR3 is made up of 9 amino acids. Germline CDR1 and CDR2: SEHNR and FQNEAQ (reference sequence). Trimming pared 5 bases from V and 10 bases from J, leaving 3 bases between. The CDR3 DNA follows: TGTGCCAGCAGCCCAGAGCAGTTCTTC. Translated, it gives CASSPEQFF.

The chain recombines TRBV5-6 with TRBJ2-7; D is possibly TRBD1 (5 bases). The CDR3 totals 14 residues. V lost 0 bases, J lost 5 bases, and 12 bases lay in between. CDR1 is SGHDT and CDR2 is YYEEEE in the germline V gene. The CDR3 region is CASSLVQGNNEQYF. The CDR3 DNA follows: TGTGCCAGCAGCTTGGTCCAGGGAAACAACGAGCAGTACTTC.

J is TRBJ2-7 and V is TRBV11-1, with 8 bases identical to TRBD1. V shed 5 bases, J shed 2 bases, and the junction held 17 bases outside the gene matches. The CDR3 runs 18 residues. Germline CDR1 SGHAT, CDR2 FQDESV (reference sequence). CDR3 sequence reads: CASSLRPPRWTGPYEQYF. The CDR3 DNA sequence: TGTGCCAGCAGCCTTAGGCCCCCTCGTTGGACAGGGCCCTACGAGCAGTACTTC.

The CDR3 region has the DNA TGTGCCAGCAGCCTGGATCCCTACGACGAGCAGTACTTC. It specifies CASSLDPYDEQYF. V is TRBV7-9 and J is TRBJ2-7; D unclear. This CDR3 is built from 13 residues. CDR1 and CDR2 from the germline V gene are SEHNR and FQNEAQ (reference sequence). V lost 5 bases and J lost 5, with 13 bases in between. Variable domain in full (rest from reference TRBV7-9 and TRBJ2-7): DTGVSQNPRHKITKRGQNVTFRCDPISEHNRLYWYRQTLGQGPEFLTYFQNEAQLEKSRLLSDRFSAERPKGSFSTLEIQRTEQGDSAMYLCASSLDPYDEQYFGPGTRLTVT.

This clonotype was found many times. The V gene is TRBV20-1, the J gene TRBJ2-7; 9 bases fit TRBD2. The CDR3 runs to 15 residues. The germline gives CDR1 DFQATT, CDR2 SNEGSKA (reference sequence). J lost 3 bases, V lost 5 bases, and 11 bases had no gene match. The chain's CDR3 is CSARSIAGDFYEQYF. The CDR3 bases are TGCAGTGCTCGATCTATAGCGGGGGACTTCTACGAGCAGTACTTC.

In this sample, this clonotype turned up a few times. CDR3 bases: TGTGCCAGCGGTACAGGGATGGGATATGGGAATAGCAATCAGCCCCAGCATTTT. Residues: CASGTGMGYGNSNQPQHF. The chain uses TRBV6-1 and TRBJ1-5, with TRBD1 as a possible D gene (6 bases). In germline, CDR1 is MNHNS, CDR2 SASEGT. This CDR3 comprises 18 residues. The germline V and J ends were trimmed by 8 bases and 0 bases, with 23 bases remaining between them.

The chain uses TRBV20-1 and TRBJ2-7, with 7 bases lining up with TRBD1. Germline V gives CDR1 DFQATT, CDR2 SNEGSKA (reference sequence). The CDR3 runs 13 residues. After removal of 2 bases from V and 2 bases from J, the junction contained 3 bases not matched to a gene. DNA of the CDR3: TGCAGTGCTAGACGGCAGGGGGCCTACGAGCAGTACTTC. It encodes CSARRQGAYEQYF.

This clonotype was counted many times. V usage is TRBV4-1 and J usage is TRBJ2-1; TRBD1 might be the D (6 bases). The V gene lost 0 bases and the J gene lost 7 bases, with 16 bases spanning the gap. CDR3 length: 16 amino acids. Germline CDR1 reads MGHRA; CDR2 reads YSYEKL. CDR3 DNA: TGCGCCAGCAGCCAAGATAGGGGGACCCCGTCAAATGAGCAGTTCTTC. Residues: CASSQDRGTPSNEQFF.

This sequence joins TRBV20-1 and TRBJ1-2; D gene uncertain. CDR1 DFQATT and CDR2 SNEGSKA come from the germline V gene (reference sequence). The CDR3 covers 15 residues. The ends were cut back, 0 bases at V and 0 bases at J, with 11 bases in the middle. The CDR3 is CSARDPQGTNYGYTF. CDR3 DNA sequence: TGCAGTGCTAGAGATCCCCAAGGCACTAACTATGGCTACACCTTC.

This chain links TRBV7-9 with TRBJ2-7; D possibly corresponds to TRBD1 (6 bases). Germline V lookup: CDR1 SEHNR, CDR2 FQNEAQ (reference sequence). This CDR3 has 12 amino acids. V dropped 4 bases and J dropped 13 bases, with 17 bases sitting between them. CDR3: CASSSARGHIYF. Written as DNA, the CDR3 is TGTGCCAGCAGCTCAGCCCGGGGACACATCTACTTC.

The sample holds many counts of this clonotype. The rearrangement uses TRBV5-1 and TRBJ2-4, with TRBD1 as a possible D gene (5 bases). Germline CDR1 and CDR2: SGHRS and YFSETQ. This CDR3 has 15 amino acids. Trimming left V 4 bases short and J 6 bases short, with 17 bases between. CDR3 region: CASSTTTEYTNIQYF. For the CDR3, the DNA is TGCGCCAGCAGCACAACGACAGAGTATACAAACATTCAGTACTTC.

The chain employs TRBV7-9 and TRBJ2-6, with TRBD1 matching over 8 bases. CDR3 size: 17 residues. CDR1 and CDR2 (germline): SEHNR, FQNEAQ (reference sequence). Trimming took 4 bases from V and 4 from J; bases not matched to a gene: 9. The CDR3 coding sequence is TGTGCCAGCAGCTCCACCGGACAGGGAGCAGGGGCCAACGTCCTGACTTTC. It codes for CASSSTGQGAGANVLTF. The full variable domain, completed using reference TRBV7-9 and TRBJ2-6, is DTGVSQNPRHKITKRGQNVTFRCDPISEHNRLYWYRQTLGQGPEFLTYFQNEAQLEKSRLLSDRFSAERPKGSFSTLEIQRTEQGDSAMYLCASSSTGQGAGANVLTFGAGSRLTVL.

This clonotype has only a few counts. V and J are TRBV27 and TRBJ2-1; 16 nucleotides match TRBD2. CDR3 size: 17 residues. V gave up 5 bases and J gave up 2 bases; unmatched junction bases: 3. CDR1 and CDR2 from the germline V gene are MNHEY and SMNVEV (reference sequence). CDR3 residues: CASSPGLAGGPYNEQFF. For the CDR3, the DNA is TGTGCCAGCAGTCCGGGACTAGCGGGAGGGCCCTACAATGAGCAGTTCTTC.

The chain employs TRBV6-5 and TRBJ2-3, with TRBD2 matching 8 bases. Per germline, CDR1 MNHEY and CDR2 SVGAGI. The V and J ends lost 4 bases and 4 bases, in that order; junction bases with no gene match: 19. This CDR3 is built from 19 residues. The CDR3: CASSSGFVAGGLNSDTQYF. CDR3 DNA sequence: TGTGCCAGCAGTTCGGGCTTTGTGGCGGGAGGTCTTAACTCAGATACGCAGTATTTT.

The chain joins TRBV27 to TRBJ2-3, with D possibly being TRBD2 (6 bases). CDR3 length: 15 amino acids. V lost 5 bases and J lost 4, with 16 bases in between. The germline V gene has CDR1 MNHEY and CDR2 SMNVEV (reference sequence). The CDR3 DNA reads TGTGCCAGCAGTCCCAACGGGGGAGCGGCAGATACGCAGTATTTT. Its translation: CASSPNGGAADTQYF.

This clonotype was observed a few times. J is TRBJ2-3 and V is TRBV24-1, with 7 bases aligning to TRBD2. The germline V gene has CDR1 KGHDR and CDR2 SFDVKD. The junction had 12 bases not matched to a gene; V was cut back by 4 bases and J by 6 bases. This CDR3 region has 16 residues. This CDR3 is CATSDPGRGRLDTQYF. The CDR3 DNA sequence: TGTGCCACCAGTGACCCAGGGAGGGGAAGGTTGGATACGCAGTATTTT.

The chain is built from TRBV13 and TRBJ2-3, with D possibly TRBD2 on 7 matching bases. This CDR3 region has 18 residues. The germline gives CDR1 PRHDT, CDR2 FYEKMQ (reference sequence). CDR3 amino acids: CTIEVRRGRLRGLDTQYF. The DNA for the CDR3 is TGTACCATCGAGGTTAGGCGGGGGCGACTTAGAGGGCTAGATACGCAGTATTTT.

This clonotype was counted a few times. CDR3 loop: CASKSQGAPSTDTQYF. In DNA form, the CDR3 reads TGTGCCAGCAAATCACAGGGGGCACCCAGCACAGATACGCAGTATTTT. This chain joins TRBV6-1 and TRBJ2-3; 9 nucleotides align to TRBD1. The CDR3 runs to 16 residues. The ends lost 7 bases at V and 0 bases at J; junction bases unmatched: 8. Germline CDR1 is MNHNS and CDR2 is SASEGT.

This clonotype was counted between two and nine times. This chain uses TRBV20-1 with TRBJ2-6, with no clear D. CDR1 is DFQATT, CDR2 SNEGSKA, per germline (reference sequence). Trimming shortened V by 4 bases and J by 4 bases, and 17 bases separated the two germline ends. The CDR3 is 16 amino acids. CDR3 sequence: CSANLAGVTGANVLTF. CDR3 in DNA: TGCAGTGCTAATCTGGCTGGGGTAACGGGGGCCAACGTCCTGACTTTC.

The chain uses TRBV7-3 and TRBJ2-1; 9 bases line up with TRBD2. This CDR3 spans 14 amino acids. Looked up from germline, CDR1 is SGHTA and CDR2 is FQGTGA. V was clipped by 4 bases and J by 9 bases; unmatched bases: 7. CDR3 sequence: CASSSGTSRAEQFF. The CDR3, as DNA: TGTGCCAGCAGCTCCGGGACTAGCAGGGCTGAGCAGTTCTTC.

This clonotype has just a few counts. The chain has TRBV21-1 and TRBJ1-1. TRBV21-1 is recorded as a pseudogene. CDR3 size: 16 residues. This CDR3 is CASTTTARFLNTEAFF. The CDR3 bases are TGTGCCAGCACCACTACAGCCCGATTTTTGAACACTGAAGCTTTCTTT.

This clonotype was recorded many times. The rearrangement uses TRBV4-3 and TRBJ1-5, with a tentative D call TRBD1 (6 bases). The CDR3 sequence is 16 residues long. V was trimmed by 0 bases and J by 5 bases, leaving 14 bases between them. Germline lookup yields CDR1 LGHNA and CDR2 YSLEER. The CDR3 DNA reads as TGCGCCAGCAGCCAAGATAGGGGGAGAGCAGATCAGCCCCAGCATTTT. This codes for CASSQDRGRADQPQHF.

The table lists this clonotype with a few counts. The gene calls are TRBV4-3 and TRBJ2-1; D ambiguous. V lost 0 bases and J lost 1, with 13 bases in between. Germline assignment: CDR1 LGHNA and CDR2 YSLEER. The CDR3 spans 17 residues. The CDR3 DNA reads TGCGCCAGCAGCCAAGATCGTCAGATCTCGTCCTACAATGAGCAGTTCTTC. It encodes CASSQDRQISSYNEQFF.

The chain has TRBV7-2 and TRBJ2-2, with 10 bases aligning to TRBD1. The V gene end was trimmed by 3 bases and the J gene end by 8 bases; junction bases not matched to a gene: 9. CDR3 size: 16 residues. Germline V lookup: CDR1 SGHTA, CDR2 FQGNSA. CDR3 loop: CASSLRQGAGSGELFF. CDR3 nucleotide sequence: TGTGCCAGCAGCTTGAGACAGGGGGCCGGTTCTGGGGAGCTGTTTTTT.

This clonotype was recorded at least ten times. This chain connects TRBV5-1 to TRBJ2-2; the D is unclear. The CDR3 is made up of 15 amino acids. Looked up from germline, CDR1 is SGHRS and CDR2 is YFSETQ. The V end lost 4 bases, the J end lost 1 base, and 11 bases lay between the germline ends. CDR3 nucleotides: TGCGCCAGCAGCATGACACCCCAGAACACCGGGGAGCTGTTTTTT. Its protein product is CASSMTPQNTGELFF.

At least ten counts were recorded for this clonotype. The chain combines TRBV12-3 or TRBV12-4 with TRBJ2-1, with D possibly matching TRBD1 (5 bases). This CDR3 region has 17 residues. The V end lost 5 bases, the J end lost 5 bases, and 22 bases lay between the germline ends. CDR3 bases: TGTGCCAGCAGTCCCCTGTCGCAGGGAAGGACAAACAATGAGCAGTTCTTC. Translated, it gives CASSPLSQGRTNNEQFF.

The rearrangement links TRBV20-1 to TRBJ2-5; D remains ambiguous. Per germline, CDR1 DFQATT and CDR2 SNEGSKA (reference sequence). With 3 bases removed from V and 0 bases from J, the gap between germline ends came to 5 bases. This CDR3 has 12 amino acids. CDR3 coding DNA: TGCAGTGCTAGGCAGAACCAAGAGACCCAGTACTTC. Amino acids: CSARQNQETQYF.

This clonotype has at least ten counts. The CDR3 DNA sequence: TGCGCCAGCAGCCCCGTCGGGACAGGGGGCTTGAACACTGAAGCTTTCTTT. It specifies CASSPVGTGGLNTEAFF. V gene TRBV4-1 combines with J gene TRBJ1-1, with TRBD1 matching over 12 bases. The germline CDR1 and CDR2 sequences are MGHRA and YSYEKL. V lost 4 bases and J lost 0; bases outside the gene matches: 6. The CDR3 has 17 residues.

This clonotype was observed a few times. This chain links TRBV20-1 with TRBJ2-5; 7 bases match TRBD1. Germline V lookup: CDR1 DFQATT, CDR2 SNEGSKA (reference sequence). Trimming removed 5 bases from V and 4 bases from J; junction bases left unmatched: 7. This CDR3 has 13 residues. Here the CDR3 reads CSAAPYRGETQYF. The CDR3 DNA sequence: TGCAGTGCTGCCCCGTACAGGGGAGAGACCCAGTACTTC.

This clonotype was observed a few times. The gene calls are TRBV7-2 and TRBJ2-7, with D perhaps matching TRBD1 (5 bases). This CDR3 has 16 amino acids. The V end lost 5 bases, the J end lost 3 bases, and 20 bases lay between the germline ends. Germline V lookup: CDR1 SGHTA, CDR2 FQGNSA. The CDR3 loop is CASSRTDSLIYYEQYF. The DNA for the CDR3 is TGTGCCAGCAGCCGAACAGACAGTTTAATTTACTACGAGCAGTACTTC.

This clonotype was found many times. The chain links TRBV5-1 to TRBJ2-4; a possible D gene is TRBD1 (5 bases). Trimming cost V 0 bases and J 4 bases, with 5 bases left between them. The length of the CDR3 is 13 residues. Germline lookup yields CDR1 SGHRS and CDR2 YFSETQ. CDR3 in amino acids: CASSLGQKNIQYF. The CDR3 coding sequence is TGCGCCAGCAGCTTGGGACAGAAAAACATTCAGTACTTC.